The clone carrying this T cell receptor (beta chain) was picked up many times. This entry comes from a study of shared clonotypes between healthy human individuals. Some clones are missing from TCRdb's copy, which holds only in-frame ones; the method was immunoSEQ multiplex PCR. The sample contains about 1 million clones, roughly 70% of which appear only once. From germline, CDR1 is SQVTM and CDR2 ANQGSEA. V dropped 4 bases and J dropped 3; count of bases not matched to a gene: 11. CDR3 size: 16 residues. The rearrangement uses TRBV29-1 and TRBJ2-3, with 9 bases lining up with TRBD2. The sequence was collected from a man younger than 30 in good health. Sample: memory CD4+ T cells sorted from blood. The subset is: CD45RA-negative fraction. CDR3 region: CSVASGFSGRTDTQYF. CDR3 nucleotide sequence: TGCAGCGTTGCGTCGGGGTTTAGCGGGAGAACAGATACGCAGTATTTT.